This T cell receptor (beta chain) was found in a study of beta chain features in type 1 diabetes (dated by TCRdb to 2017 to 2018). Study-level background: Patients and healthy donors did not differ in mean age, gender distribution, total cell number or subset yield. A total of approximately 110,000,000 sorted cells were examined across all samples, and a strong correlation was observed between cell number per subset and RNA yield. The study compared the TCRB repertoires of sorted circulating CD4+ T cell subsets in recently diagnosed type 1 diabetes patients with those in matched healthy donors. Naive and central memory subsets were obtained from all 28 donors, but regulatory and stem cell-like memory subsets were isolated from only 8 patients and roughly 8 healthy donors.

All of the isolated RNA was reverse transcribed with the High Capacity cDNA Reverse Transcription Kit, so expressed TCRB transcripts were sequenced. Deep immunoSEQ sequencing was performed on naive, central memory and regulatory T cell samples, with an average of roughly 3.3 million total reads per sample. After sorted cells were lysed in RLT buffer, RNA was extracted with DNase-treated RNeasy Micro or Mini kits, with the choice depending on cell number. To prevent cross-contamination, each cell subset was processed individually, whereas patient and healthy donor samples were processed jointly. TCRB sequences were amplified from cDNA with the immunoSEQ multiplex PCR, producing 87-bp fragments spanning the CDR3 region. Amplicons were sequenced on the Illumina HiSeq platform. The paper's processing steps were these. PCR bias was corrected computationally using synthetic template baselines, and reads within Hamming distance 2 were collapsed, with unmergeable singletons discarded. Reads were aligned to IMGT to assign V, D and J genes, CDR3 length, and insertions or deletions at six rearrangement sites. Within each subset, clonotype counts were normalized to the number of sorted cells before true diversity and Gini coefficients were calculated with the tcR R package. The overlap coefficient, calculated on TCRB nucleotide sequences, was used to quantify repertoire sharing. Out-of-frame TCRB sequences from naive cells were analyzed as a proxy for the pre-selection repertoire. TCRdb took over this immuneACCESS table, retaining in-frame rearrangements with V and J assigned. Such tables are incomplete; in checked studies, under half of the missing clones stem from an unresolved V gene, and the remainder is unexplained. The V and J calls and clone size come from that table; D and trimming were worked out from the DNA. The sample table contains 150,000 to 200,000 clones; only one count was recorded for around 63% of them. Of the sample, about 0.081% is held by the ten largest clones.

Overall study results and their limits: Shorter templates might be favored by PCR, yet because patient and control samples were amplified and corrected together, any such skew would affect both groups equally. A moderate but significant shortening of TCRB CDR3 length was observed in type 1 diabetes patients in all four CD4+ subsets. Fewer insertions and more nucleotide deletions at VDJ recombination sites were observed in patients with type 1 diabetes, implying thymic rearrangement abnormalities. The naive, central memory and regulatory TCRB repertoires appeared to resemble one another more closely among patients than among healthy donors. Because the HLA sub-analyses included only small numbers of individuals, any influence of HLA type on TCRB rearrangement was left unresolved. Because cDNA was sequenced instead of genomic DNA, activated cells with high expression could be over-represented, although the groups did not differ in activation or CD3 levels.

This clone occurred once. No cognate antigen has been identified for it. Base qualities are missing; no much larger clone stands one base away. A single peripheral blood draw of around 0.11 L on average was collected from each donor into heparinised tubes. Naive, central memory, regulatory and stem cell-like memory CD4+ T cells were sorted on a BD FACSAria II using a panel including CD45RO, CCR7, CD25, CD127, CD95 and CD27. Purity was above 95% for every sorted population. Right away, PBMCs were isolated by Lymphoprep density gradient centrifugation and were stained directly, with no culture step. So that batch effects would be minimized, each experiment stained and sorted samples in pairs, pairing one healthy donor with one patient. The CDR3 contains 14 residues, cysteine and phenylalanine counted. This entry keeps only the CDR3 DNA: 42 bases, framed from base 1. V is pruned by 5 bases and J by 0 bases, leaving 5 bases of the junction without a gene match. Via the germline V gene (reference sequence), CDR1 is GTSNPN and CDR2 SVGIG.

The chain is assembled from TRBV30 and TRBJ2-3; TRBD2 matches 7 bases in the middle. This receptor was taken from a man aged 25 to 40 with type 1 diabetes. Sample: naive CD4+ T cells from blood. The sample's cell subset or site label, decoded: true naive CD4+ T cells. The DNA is TGTGCCTGGGCTAGCGGTTCTAGCACAGATACGCAGTATTTT. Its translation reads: CAWASGSSTDTQYF.